This T cell receptor (beta chain) was found in a study of CD8 T cells in Susac syndrome. After extraction with the RNeasy kit, about 0.5 to 1 ug of the RNA was reverse transcribed using random hexamers. TCRdb independently ran MiXCR on the immunoSEQ multiplex PCR reads; one entry per CDR3 protein. The sample yields some 120,000 distinct CDR3 sequences, around 94% seen once. Sequencing of TCR beta, carried out with a high-throughput approach, was applied to CD8+ and CD4+ T cells from the blood. The receptor was derived from a human donor with multiple sclerosis. Sample: CD4+ T cells from PBMCs.

In nucleotides, the CDR3 is TGTGCCTGGAGTAACAACCAATATGGCTACACCTTC. It translates to CAWSNNQYGYTF. The rearrangement uses TRBV30 and TRBJ1-2; D unresolved. The CDR3 contains 12 residues. The V gene's germline CDR1 is GTSNPN and CDR2 SVGIG (reference sequence). V dropped 2 bases and J dropped 5 bases, with 9 bases sitting between them.